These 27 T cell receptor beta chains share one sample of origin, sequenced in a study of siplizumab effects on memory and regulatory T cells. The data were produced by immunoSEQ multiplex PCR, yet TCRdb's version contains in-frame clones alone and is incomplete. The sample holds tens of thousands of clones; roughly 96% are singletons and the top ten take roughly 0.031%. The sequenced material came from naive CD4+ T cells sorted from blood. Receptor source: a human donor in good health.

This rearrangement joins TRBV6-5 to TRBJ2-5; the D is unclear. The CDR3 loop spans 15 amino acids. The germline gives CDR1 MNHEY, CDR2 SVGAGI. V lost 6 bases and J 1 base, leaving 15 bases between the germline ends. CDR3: CASRILGLSQETQYF. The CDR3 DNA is TGTGCCAGCAGAATCTTAGGGCTTTCCCAAGAGACCCAGTACTTC.

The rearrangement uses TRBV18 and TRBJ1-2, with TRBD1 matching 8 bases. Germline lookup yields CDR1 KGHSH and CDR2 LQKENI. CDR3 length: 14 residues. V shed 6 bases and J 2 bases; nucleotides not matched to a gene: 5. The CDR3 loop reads CASSGQEGNYGYTF. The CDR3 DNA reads TGTGCCAGCTCGGGACAGGAGGGGAACTATGGCTACACCTTC.

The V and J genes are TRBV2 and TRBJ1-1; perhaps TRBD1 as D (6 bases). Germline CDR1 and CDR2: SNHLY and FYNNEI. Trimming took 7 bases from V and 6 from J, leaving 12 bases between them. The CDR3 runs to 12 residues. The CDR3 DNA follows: TGTGCCAGCACCCTAGGGACATCTGAAGCTTTCTTT. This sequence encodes CASTLGTSEAFF.

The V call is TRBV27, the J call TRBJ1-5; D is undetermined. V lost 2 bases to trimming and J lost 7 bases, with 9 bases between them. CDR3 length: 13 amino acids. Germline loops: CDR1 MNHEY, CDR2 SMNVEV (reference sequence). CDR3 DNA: TGTGCCAGCAGTTTAGGCCATCCCCAGCCCCAGCATTTT. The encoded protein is CASSLGHPQPQHF.

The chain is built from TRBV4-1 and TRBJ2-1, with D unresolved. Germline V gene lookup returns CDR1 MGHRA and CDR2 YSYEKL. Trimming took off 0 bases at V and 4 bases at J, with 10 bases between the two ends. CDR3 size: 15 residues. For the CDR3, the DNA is TGCGCCAGCAGCCAAGATCCCGAGATTTACAATGAGCAGTTCTTC. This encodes CASSQDPEIYNEQFF.

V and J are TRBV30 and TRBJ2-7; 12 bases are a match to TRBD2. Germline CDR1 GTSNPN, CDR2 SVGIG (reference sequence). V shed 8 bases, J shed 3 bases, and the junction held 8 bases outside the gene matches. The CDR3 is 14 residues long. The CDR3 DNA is TGTGCCGGGACTAGCGGGCCAAACTTCTACGAGCAGTACTTC. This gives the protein CAGTSGPNFYEQYF.

In DNA form, the CDR3 reads TGTGCCATCAGTGAATATATGTGGGGGGGTGGATACGAGCAGTACTTC. This translates into CAISEYMWGGGYEQYF. The chain uses TRBV10-3 and TRBJ2-7; 7 positions agree with TRBD2. The CDR3 covers 16 residues. V was pared by 3 bases and J by 4 bases, with 12 bases of the junction left unmatched. Germline V gene lookup returns CDR1 ENHRY and CDR2 SYGVKD.

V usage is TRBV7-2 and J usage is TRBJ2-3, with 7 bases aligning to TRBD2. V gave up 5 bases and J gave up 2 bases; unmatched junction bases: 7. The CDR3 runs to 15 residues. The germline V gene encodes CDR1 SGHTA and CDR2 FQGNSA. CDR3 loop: CASSIRGGTTDTQYF. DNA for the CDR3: TGTGCCAGCAGCATCCGCGGGGGAACCACAGATACGCAGTATTTT. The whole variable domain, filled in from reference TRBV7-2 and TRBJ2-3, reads GAGVSQSPSNKVTEKGKDVELRCDPISGHTALYWYRQSLGQGLEFLIYFQGNSAPDKSGLPSDRFSAERTGGSVSTLTIQRTQQEDSAVYLCASSIRGGTTDTQYFGPGTRLTVL.

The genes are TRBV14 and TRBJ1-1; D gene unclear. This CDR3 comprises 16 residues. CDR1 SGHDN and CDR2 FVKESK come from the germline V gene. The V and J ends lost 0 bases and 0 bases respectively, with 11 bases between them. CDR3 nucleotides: TGTGCCAGCAGCCAAGAGATTTGGGGTATGAACACTGAAGCTTTCTTT. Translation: CASSQEIWGMNTEAFF.

The CDR3 here is CASSLSLAGDRLSDTQYF. The DNA of the CDR3 is TGCGCCAGCAGCTTGAGTTTGGCAGGGGATCGGTTGTCAGATACGCAGTATTTT. This sequence joins TRBV5-1 and TRBJ2-3, with a tentative D call TRBD1 (6 bases). Germline V gene lookup returns CDR1 SGHRS and CDR2 YFSETQ. The CDR3 is made up of 18 amino acids. The germline V and J ends were trimmed by 1 base and 4 bases, with 22 bases remaining between them.

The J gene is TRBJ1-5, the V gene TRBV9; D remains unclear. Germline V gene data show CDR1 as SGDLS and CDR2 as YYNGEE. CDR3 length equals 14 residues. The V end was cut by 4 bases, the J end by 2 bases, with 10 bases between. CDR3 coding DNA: TGTGCCAGCAGCCCCGGTAGGGGCAATCAGCCCCAGCATTTT. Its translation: CASSPGRGNQPQHF.

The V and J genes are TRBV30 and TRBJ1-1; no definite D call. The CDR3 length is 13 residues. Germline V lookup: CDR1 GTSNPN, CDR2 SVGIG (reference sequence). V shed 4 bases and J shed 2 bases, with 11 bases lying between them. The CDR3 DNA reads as TGTGCCTGGACAGGATTGGCCAACACTGAAGCTTTCTTT. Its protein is CAWTGLANTEAFF.

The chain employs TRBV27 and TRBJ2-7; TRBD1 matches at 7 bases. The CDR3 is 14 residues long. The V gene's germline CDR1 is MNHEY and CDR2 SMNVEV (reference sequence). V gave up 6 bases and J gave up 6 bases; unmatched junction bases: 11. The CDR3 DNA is TGTGCCAGCAGCGAACTAACAGGGGCGGCCGAGCAGTACTTC. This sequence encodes CASSELTGAAEQYF.

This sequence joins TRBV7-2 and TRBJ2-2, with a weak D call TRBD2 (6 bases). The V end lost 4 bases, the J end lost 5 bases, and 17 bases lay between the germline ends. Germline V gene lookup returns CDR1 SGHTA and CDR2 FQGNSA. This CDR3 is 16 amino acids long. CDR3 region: CASSWGPGGGTGELFF. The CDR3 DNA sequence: TGTGCCAGCAGCTGGGGACCCGGGGGAGGAACCGGGGAGCTGTTTTTT.

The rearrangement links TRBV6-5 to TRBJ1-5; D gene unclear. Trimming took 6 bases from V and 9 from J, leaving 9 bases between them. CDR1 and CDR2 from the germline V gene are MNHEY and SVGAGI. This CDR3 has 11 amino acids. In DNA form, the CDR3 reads TGTGCCAGCAGAGGCAGAGGGCCCCAGCATTTT. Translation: CASRGRGPQHF.

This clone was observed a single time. CDR3 protein: CASSQVRGKKIGYEQYF. CDR3 coding DNA: TGTGCCAGCAGCCAAGTTAGGGGGAAAAAAATTGGCTACGAGCAGTACTTC. This chain links TRBV14 with TRBJ2-7; weak D call: TRBD1 (6 bases). The length of the CDR3 is 17 residues. Germline loops: CDR1 SGHDN, CDR2 FVKESK. The V and J ends lost 1 base and 3 bases respectively, with 19 bases between them.

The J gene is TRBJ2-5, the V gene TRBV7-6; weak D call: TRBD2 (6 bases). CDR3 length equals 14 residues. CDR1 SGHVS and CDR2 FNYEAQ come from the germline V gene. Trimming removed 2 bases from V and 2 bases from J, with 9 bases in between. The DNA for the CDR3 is TGTGCCAGCAGCTTATCGGGACTGCAAGAGACCCAGTACTTC. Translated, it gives CASSLSGLQETQYF.

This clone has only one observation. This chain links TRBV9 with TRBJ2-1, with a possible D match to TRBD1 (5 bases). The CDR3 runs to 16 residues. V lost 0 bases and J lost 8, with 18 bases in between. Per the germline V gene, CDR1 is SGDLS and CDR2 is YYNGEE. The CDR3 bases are TGTGCCAGCAGCGTAGCGTGGGGCAGGGCAGGAGATGAGCAGTTCTTC. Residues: CASSVAWGRAGDEQFF.

The CDR3 DNA is TGTGCCAGCAGCTTCCGTAACACTGAAGCTTTCTTT. Its protein is CASSFRNTEAFF. The chain combines TRBV7-9 with TRBJ1-1; D is undetermined. CDR1 is SEHNR, CDR2 FQNEAQ, per germline (reference sequence). The CDR3 is 12 residues long. V was trimmed by 3 bases and J by 2 bases, leaving 4 bases between them.

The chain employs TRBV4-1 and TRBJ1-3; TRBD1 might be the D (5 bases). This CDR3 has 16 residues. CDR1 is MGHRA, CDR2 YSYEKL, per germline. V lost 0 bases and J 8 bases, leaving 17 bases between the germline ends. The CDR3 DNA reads TGCGCCAGCAGCCAAGATGTGGGGGTGCAGCAAGACACCATATATTTT. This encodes CASSQDVGVQQDTIYF.

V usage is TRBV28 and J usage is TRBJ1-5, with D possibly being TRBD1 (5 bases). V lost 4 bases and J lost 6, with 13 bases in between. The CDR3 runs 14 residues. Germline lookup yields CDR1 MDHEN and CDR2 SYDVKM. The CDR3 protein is CASSYTGGAQPQHF. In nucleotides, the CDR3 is TGTGCCAGCAGTTATACGGGGGGAGCTCAGCCCCAGCATTTT.

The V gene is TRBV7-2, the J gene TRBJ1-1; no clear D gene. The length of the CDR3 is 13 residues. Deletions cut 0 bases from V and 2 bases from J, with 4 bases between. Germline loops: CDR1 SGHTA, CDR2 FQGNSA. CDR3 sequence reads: CASSLADNTEAFF. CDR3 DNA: TGTGCCAGCAGCTTAGCAGATAACACTGAAGCTTTCTTT.

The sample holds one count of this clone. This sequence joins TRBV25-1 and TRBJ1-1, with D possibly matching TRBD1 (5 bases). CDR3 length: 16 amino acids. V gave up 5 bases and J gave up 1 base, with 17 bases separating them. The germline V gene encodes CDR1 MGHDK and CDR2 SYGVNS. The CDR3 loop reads CASSPTTGTGNTEAFF. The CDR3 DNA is TGTGCCAGCAGTCCCACAACCGGGACCGGGAACACTGAAGCTTTCTTT.

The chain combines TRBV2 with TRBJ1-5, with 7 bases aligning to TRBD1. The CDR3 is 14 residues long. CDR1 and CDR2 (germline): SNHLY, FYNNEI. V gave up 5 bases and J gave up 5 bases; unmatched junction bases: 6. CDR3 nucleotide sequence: TGTGCCAGCAGTCGACAGGGATTTGATCAGCCCCAGCATTTT. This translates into CASSRQGFDQPQHF. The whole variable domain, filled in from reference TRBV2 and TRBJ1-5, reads EPEVTQTPSHQVTQMGQEVILRCVPISNHLYFYWYRQILGQKVEFLVSFYNNEISEKSEIFDDQFSVERPDGSNFTLKIRSTKLEDSAMYFCASSRQGFDQPQHFGDGTRLSIL.

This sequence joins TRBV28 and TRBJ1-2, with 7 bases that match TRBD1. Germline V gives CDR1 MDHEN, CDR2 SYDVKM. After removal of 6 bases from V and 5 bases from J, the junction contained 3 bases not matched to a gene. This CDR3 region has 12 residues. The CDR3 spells CASRGTDYGYTF. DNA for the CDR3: TGTGCCAGCAGAGGGACAGATTATGGCTACACCTTC.

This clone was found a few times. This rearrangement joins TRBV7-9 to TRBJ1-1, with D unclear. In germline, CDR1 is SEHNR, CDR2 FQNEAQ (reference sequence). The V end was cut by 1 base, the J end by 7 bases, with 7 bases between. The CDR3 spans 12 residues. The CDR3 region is CASSLGSFEAFF. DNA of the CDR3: TGTGCCAGCAGCTTAGGCAGTTTTGAAGCTTTCTTT.

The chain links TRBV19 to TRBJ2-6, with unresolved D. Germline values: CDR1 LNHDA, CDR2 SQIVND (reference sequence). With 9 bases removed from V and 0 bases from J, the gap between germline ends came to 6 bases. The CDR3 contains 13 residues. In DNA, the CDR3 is TGTGCCAGCAGAAGCTCTGGGGCCAACGTCCTGACTTTC. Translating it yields CASRSSGANVLTF.